This entry lists 28 T cell receptor beta chains sequenced from one sample in a study of blood T cell repertoires in COVID-19. TCRdb's table, derived via immunoSEQ multiplex PCR, lists solely in-frame clones and lacks some. The repertoire holds about 270,000 clones, with 80% to 95% as singletons. The sequenced material came from PBMCs or T cells enriched from blood (not recorded which). The receptors shown here come from a man aged 40-50 years who had been exposed to COVID-19.

This chain joins TRBV7-9 and TRBJ2-2, with 12 nucleotides matching TRBD2. The CDR3 length is 16 residues. Trimming removed 5 bases from V and 4 bases from J; junction bases left unmatched: 5. Germline assignment: CDR1 SEHNR and CDR2 FQNEAQ (reference sequence). CDR3 sequence reads: CASSPSGRAATGELFF. CDR3 in DNA: TGTGCCAGCAGCCCTAGCGGGAGGGCCGCCACCGGGGAGCTGTTTTTT.

The chain has TRBV9 and TRBJ2-7; 8 bases align to TRBD2. With V trimmed by 0 bases and J by 3 bases, 5 bases remained unmatched. The CDR3 covers 15 residues. CDR1 is SGDLS and CDR2 is YYNGEE in the germline V gene. The CDR3 nucleotides read TGTGCCAGCAGCGTAGAGGGACTAGGTGTCTACGAGCAGTACTTC. Protein product: CASSVEGLGVYEQYF. Full variable domain (remainder filled in from reference TRBV9 and TRBJ2-7): DSGVTQTPKHLITATGQRVTLRCSPRSGDLSVYWYQQSLDQGLQFLIQYYNGEERAKGNILERFSAQQFPDLHSELNLSSLELGDSALYFCASSVEGLGVYEQYFGPGTRLTVT.

This rearrangement joins TRBV19 to TRBJ1-1; D gene unclear. Per the germline V gene, CDR1 is LNHDA and CDR2 is SQIVND (reference sequence). V dropped 5 bases and J dropped 0 bases, with 7 bases sitting between them. The CDR3 is 13 amino acids. CDR3 loop: CASSGQLNTEAFF. The DNA of the CDR3 is TGTGCCAGTAGTGGGCAGTTGAACACTGAAGCTTTCTTT.

This clone was counted only a few times. The V gene is TRBV4-2, the J gene TRBJ2-2; 9 nucleotides match TRBD2. Germline loops: CDR1 LGHNA, CDR2 YNFKEQ. The CDR3 sequence is 19 residues long. With 4 bases clipped from V and 1 base from J, the junction kept 13 bases outside the gene matches. The CDR3 DNA sequence: TGTGCCAGCAGCCCGGGGGGGATCCGACTAGCGGTGAACACCGGGGAGCTGTTTTTT. It translates to CASSPGGIRLAVNTGELFF.

The chain couples TRBV28 to TRBJ2-2, with 10 bases aligning to TRBD2. After removal of 3 bases from V and 6 bases from J, the junction contained 4 bases not matched to a gene. CDR1 MDHEN and CDR2 SYDVKM come from the germline V gene. CDR3 length: 15 amino acids. The CDR3 spells CASSLGLAIAGELFF. The CDR3 DNA sequence: TGTGCCAGCAGTTTGGGACTAGCGATCGCCGGGGAGCTGTTTTTT.

This chain uses TRBV28 with TRBJ1-2, with D possibly matching TRBD1 (6 bases). This CDR3 region has 17 residues. V was trimmed by 6 bases and J by 0 bases, leaving 20 bases between them. Germline loops: CDR1 MDHEN, CDR2 SYDVKM. The CDR3 nucleotides are TGTGCCAGCAGGTTTTTTCAGGGGCGTAGAGCTAACTATGGCTACACCTTC. Protein product: CASRFFQGRRANYGYTF.

The V call is TRBV5-6, the J call TRBJ2-1; 10 bases align to TRBD2. J lost 0 bases, V lost 4 bases, and 4 bases had no gene match. Germline CDR1 SGHDT, CDR2 YYEEEE. The CDR3 totals 16 residues. The DNA of the CDR3 is TGTGCCAGCAGCCTCGGGACTAGCGCCTCCTACAATGAGCAGTTCTTC. Amino acid sequence: CASSLGTSASYNEQFF.

This rearrangement joins TRBV5-8 to TRBJ1-1, with 7 bases that match TRBD1. The CDR3 totals 15 residues. Germline CDR1 SGHTS, CDR2 YDEGEE. V shed 0 bases, J shed 5 bases, and the junction held 7 bases outside the gene matches. Here the CDR3 DNA reads TGTGCCAGCAGCTTGGAGGGGGCCCTTCTGACTGAAGCTTTCTTT. Protein: CASSLEGALLTEAFF.

The genes are TRBV5-4 and TRBJ1-1; D possibly corresponds to TRBD1 (5 bases). The germline gives CDR1 SGHNT, CDR2 YYREEE (reference sequence). The V end lost 2 bases, the J end lost 13 bases, and 18 bases lay between the germline ends. CDR3 length: 13 amino acids. This chain's CDR3 is CASSLNLLSGDFF. The CDR3 DNA sequence: TGTGCCAGCAGCTTAAATCTATTGTCGGGGGATTTCTTT.

The chain has TRBV5-4 and TRBJ2-2; 10 positions match TRBD2. The CDR3 sequence is 18 residues long. Losses at the gene ends were 1 base for V and 4 bases for J; bases not matched to a gene: 10. Germline CDR1 reads SGHNT; CDR2 reads YYREEE (reference sequence). The CDR3 nucleotides are TGTGCCAGCAGCTTGAGAGCGGGAGGGCCCTCGGTCACCGGGGAGCTGTTTTTT. This sequence encodes CASSLRAGGPSVTGELFF.

The V and J genes are TRBV14 and TRBJ1-1; a possible D gene is TRBD1 (6 bases). The germline V gene has CDR1 SGHDN and CDR2 FVKESK. The CDR3 runs 15 residues. V was shortened by 0 bases and J by 0 bases, with 8 bases between the two germline ends. CDR3 in amino acids: CASSQDTGLNTEAFF. Written as DNA, the CDR3 is TGTGCCAGCAGCCAAGATACAGGGCTGAACACTGAAGCTTTCTTT.

J is TRBJ1-5 and V is TRBV6-5; D call uncertain. CDR1 MNHEY and CDR2 SVGAGI come from the germline V gene. Trimming stripped 6 bases from V and 6 bases from J, with 15 bases between. The CDR3 runs to 14 residues. The CDR3 bases are TGTGCCAGCAGAAGACAAAGTAGCGGTCAGCCCCAGCATTTT. It is translated as CASRRQSSGQPQHF.

This chain connects TRBV9 to TRBJ2-1; D gene uncertain. The CDR3 runs to 12 residues. CDR1 is SGDLS, CDR2 YYNGEE, per germline. Between the trimmed V and J ends, which lost 0 bases and 7 bases, there was a span of 5 bases. CDR3 sequence reads: CASSVASNEQFF. CDR3 nucleotides: TGTGCCAGCAGCGTAGCTTCGAATGAGCAGTTCTTC.

The chain is built from TRBV7-9 and TRBJ1-5; D not resolved. The CDR3 length is 12 residues. Trimming removed 0 bases at V and 10 bases at J, with 7 bases between. The germline CDR1 and CDR2 sequences are SEHNR and FQNEAQ (reference sequence). The CDR3 spells CASSLASGPQHF. The DNA of the CDR3 is TGTGCCAGCAGCTTAGCATCTGGCCCCCAGCATTTT. The variable domain in full, with the rest retrieved from reference TRBV7-9 and TRBJ1-5, is DTGVSQNPRHKITKRGQNVTFRCDPISEHNRLYWYRQTLGQGPEFLTYFQNEAQLEKSRLLSDRFSAERPKGSFSTLEIQRTEQGDSAMYLCASSLASGPQHFGDGTRLSIL.

The V gene is TRBV28, the J gene TRBJ2-5; TRBD2 matches at 7 bases. This CDR3 spans 17 amino acids. The germline CDR1 and CDR2 sequences are MDHEN and SYDVKM. The V and J ends lost 4 bases and 5 bases, in that order; junction bases with no gene match: 16. CDR3 region: CASSSSRLAGEPETQYF. The DNA for the CDR3 is TGTGCCAGCAGTTCCTCTCGACTTGCGGGAGAGCCGGAGACCCAGTACTTC.

The count of this clone is one. V gene TRBV28 combines with J gene TRBJ1-1, with TRBD1 matching 9 bases. Losses at the gene ends were 6 bases for V and 6 bases for J; bases not matched to a gene: 11. The CDR3 is 15 amino acids. Germline CDR1 and CDR2: MDHEN and SYDVKM. The chain's CDR3 is CASRSWSGTGSEAFF. As DNA, the CDR3 is TGTGCCAGCAGATCCTGGAGTGGGACAGGGTCTGAAGCTTTCTTT.

The chain carries TRBV7-2 and TRBJ2-1; perhaps TRBD2 as D (6 bases). CDR1 is SGHTA, CDR2 FQGNSA, per germline. The CDR3 totals 15 residues. V was shortened by 4 bases and J by 4 bases, with 14 bases between the two germline ends. CDR3 coding DNA: TGTGCCAGCAGCTCCCCCCCGGGAGTGTACAATGAGCAGTTCTTC. This gives the protein CASSSPPGVYNEQFF.

V is TRBV5-4 and J is TRBJ2-2, with 10 bases identical to TRBD2. There are 16 residues in the CDR3. V was pared by 2 bases and J by 4 bases, with 5 bases of the junction left unmatched. Germline lookup yields CDR1 SGHNT and CDR2 YYREEE (reference sequence). CDR3 coding DNA: TGTGCCAGCAGCTTCGGATCTAGCGGGAGCACCGGGGAGCTGTTTTTT. Its translation: CASSFGSSGSTGELFF.

V is TRBV19 and J is TRBJ1-1; 8 bases are a match to TRBD1. There are 14 residues in the CDR3. V was pared by 5 bases and J by 2 bases, with 4 bases of the junction left unmatched. The germline V gene encodes CDR1 LNHDA and CDR2 SQIVND (reference sequence). CDR3 DNA: TGTGCCAGTAGTTACCAGGGGGCAAACACTGAAGCTTTCTTT. Protein sequence: CASSYQGANTEAFF.

Note on this clone: A read error may account for a junction end that differs from germline. The chain uses TRBV2 and TRBJ1-4; D might be TRBD1 (5 bases). In germline, CDR1 is SNHLY, CDR2 FYNNEI. The CDR3 is 13 amino acids. CDR3 amino acids: CASSDPPGQGAIF. The CDR3 nucleotides read TGTGCCAGCAGTGACCCCCCTGGGCAGGGCGCCATTTTT.

This chain joins TRBV4-1 and TRBJ2-1, with 10 positions matching TRBD2. Trimming cost V 1 base and J 5 bases; bases outside gene matches: 5. This CDR3 has 16 residues. Germline assignment: CDR1 MGHRA and CDR2 YSYEKL. CDR3 nucleotides: TGCGCCAGCAGCCAAGTCTCTAGCGGGAGAGACAATGAGCAGTTCTTC. It encodes CASSQVSSGRDNEQFF.

V is TRBV5-4 and J is TRBJ2-2; 9 bases fit TRBD1. From germline, CDR1 is SGHNT and CDR2 YYREEE (reference sequence). Losses at the gene ends were 4 bases for V and 6 bases for J; bases not matched to a gene: 4. The CDR3 sequence is 14 residues long. The CDR3 loop is CASSRDRGSGELFF. CDR3 sequence (DNA): TGTGCCAGCAGCAGAGACAGGGGGTCCGGGGAGCTGTTTTTT.

The rearrangement uses TRBV7-3 and TRBJ2-1; the D gene is possibly TRBD2 (5 bases). Trimming left V 5 bases short and J 8 bases short, with 19 bases between. Germline V gene data show CDR1 as SGHTA and CDR2 as FQGTGA. The CDR3 covers 15 residues. CDR3 sequence reads: CASSTRGTPRDEQFF. The CDR3 nucleotides are TGTGCCAGCAGCACACGAGGAACGCCGAGGGATGAGCAGTTCTTC. Together with reference TRBV7-3 and TRBJ2-1, the CDR3 gives the full variable domain: GAGVSQTPSNKVTEKGKYVELRCDPISGHTALYWYRQSLGQGPEFLIYFQGTGAADDSGLPNDRFFAVRPEGSVSTLKIQRTERGDSAVYLCASSTRGTPRDEQFFGPGTRLTVL.

This sequence joins TRBV10-3 and TRBJ2-1; 8 bases are shared with TRBD2. This CDR3 region has 15 residues. Per germline, CDR1 ENHRY and CDR2 SYGVKD. Trimming removed 3 bases from V and 0 bases from J; junction bases left unmatched: 1. This CDR3 is CAISDGTSSYNEQFF. CDR3 DNA: TGTGCCATCAGTGACGGGACTAGCTCCTACAATGAGCAGTTCTTC.

V and J are TRBV7-6 and TRBJ2-1; TRBD2 matches at 7 bases. Trimming at V came to 4 bases and at J to 6 bases, leaving 12 bases not matched to a gene. Germline lookup yields CDR1 SGHVS and CDR2 FNYEAQ. CDR3 length equals 16 residues. The CDR3 is CASSSTGGAPFNEQFF. The DNA for the CDR3 is TGTGCCAGCAGCTCAACGGGAGGAGCCCCCTTCAATGAGCAGTTCTTC.

Worth noting for this clone: In the same sample, other DNA sequences code for this CDR3. The chain has TRBV28 and TRBJ1-2, with 8 bases matching TRBD1. CDR3 length: 14 residues. V lost 3 bases to trimming and J lost 2 bases; unmatched junction nucleotides: 2. Germline V gene sequence: CDR1 MDHEN, CDR2 SYDVKM. The CDR3 region has the DNA TGTGCCAGCAGTTTCCAGGGGGCAAACTATGGCTACACCTTC. Its protein is CASSFQGANYGYTF.

The rearrangement uses TRBV10-3 and TRBJ2-6; D unclear. V was trimmed by 2 bases and J by 0 bases, leaving 20 bases between them. This CDR3 has 20 residues. The germline gives CDR1 ENHRY, CDR2 SYGVKD. The CDR3 DNA follows: TGTGCCATCAGTGAGGTTCCGCTTGCAGGCGTAAGCTCTGGGGCCAACGTCCTGACTTTC. It yields the protein CAISEVPLAGVSSGANVLTF.

This chain joins TRBV29-1 and TRBJ2-4; D is perhaps TRBD1 (6 bases). CDR1 is SQVTM and CDR2 is ANQGSEA in the germline V gene. The CDR3 is 13 residues long. V dropped 5 bases and J dropped 3 bases, with 11 bases sitting between them. CDR3 nucleotide sequence: TGCAGCGTTACACAGGGTGGCAAAAACATTCAGTACTTC. Residues: CSVTQGGKNIQYF. Full variable domain (missing parts from reference TRBV29-1 and TRBJ2-4): SAVISQKPSRDICQRGTSLTIQCQVDSQVTMMFWYRQQPGQSLTLIATANQGSEATYESGFVIDKFPISRPNLTFSTLTVSNMSPEDSSIYLCSVTQGGKNIQYFGAGTRLSVL.